A selection of T cell receptor beta chains follows, all from one sample in a study of blood T cells in healthy people across ages. TCRdb re-called the 5' RACE reads with MiXCR, one entry per CDR3 protein. The table has about 1.5 million distinct CDR3 sequences, less than 45% seen once. The sample taken for sequencing was blood. The receptors were gathered from a woman younger than 35 in good health. The CDR3 runs from the conserved cysteine through the conserved F or W. Fields, in order: V gene, clone size, D gene, J gene, CDR3 protein, CDR3 DNA. A D gene is named only where the DNA matches it firmly. For some rows the clone size is stated as once, few or many, or as a class when expanded; others skip it.

V gene: TRBV27
clone size: .
D gene: .
J gene: TRBJ2-5
CDR3 protein: CASSFNPILTQYF
CDR3 DNA: TGTGCCAGCAGTTTTAACCCCATTTTGACCCAGTACTTC

V gene: TRBV6-1
clone size: .
D gene: .
J gene: TRBJ2-1
CDR3 protein: CATSGGSYNEQFF
CDR3 DNA: TGTGCCACTTCTGGCGGATCCTACAATGAGCAGTTCTTC

V gene: TRBV20-1
clone size: .
D gene: .
J gene: TRBJ2-1
CDR3 protein: CSARQLNEQFF
CDR3 DNA: TGCAGTGCTAGGCAGCTCAATGAGCAGTTCTTC

V gene: TRBV12-3/TRBV12-4
clone size: few
D gene: .
J gene: TRBJ1-4
CDR3 protein: CASSFSAPGRLFF
CDR3 DNA: TGTGCCAGCAGTTTCTCAGCCCCAGGGCGGCTGTTTTTT

V gene: TRBV29-1
clone size: .
D gene: TRBD1
J gene: TRBJ2-5
CDR3 protein: CSGGQRRQETQYF
CDR3 DNA: TGCAGCGGGGGACAGCGCCGACAAGAGACCCAGTACTTC

V gene: TRBV7-2
clone size: .
D gene: TRBD2
J gene: TRBJ2-3
CDR3 protein: CASSGLAGVQYF
CDR3 DNA: TGTGCCAGCTCCGGCCTAGCGGGTGTGCAGTATTTT

V gene: TRBV25-1
clone size: .
D gene: TRBD1
J gene: TRBJ2-7
CDR3 protein: CASSDLGQGSSYEQYF
CDR3 DNA: TGTGCCAGCAGTGATTTAGGACAGGGGAGCTCCTACGAGCAGTACTTC

V gene: TRBV4-1
clone size: .
D gene: TRBD1
J gene: TRBJ1-2
CDR3 protein: CASSQRGTAYTF
CDR3 DNA: TGCGCCAGCAGCCAAAGAGGGACAGCCTACACCTTC

V gene: TRBV7-9
clone size: few
D gene: .
J gene: TRBJ2-5
CDR3 protein: CASSRPSTGKQETQYF
CDR3 DNA: TGTGCCAGCAGCCGCCCATCCACAGGGAAACAGGAGACCCAGTACTTC

V gene: TRBV28
clone size: .
D gene: .
J gene: TRBJ2-3
CDR3 protein: CASSQTSPGRFADTQYF
CDR3 DNA: TGTGCCAGCAGTCAAACCTCCCCAGGTCGGTTCGCAGATACGCAGTATTTT

V gene: TRBV4-3
clone size: .
D gene: .
J gene: TRBJ2-7
CDR3 protein: CASSQDRRSGVYEQYF
CDR3 DNA: TGCGCCAGCAGCCAAGACAGGAGGTCGGGGGTTTACGAGCAGTACTTC

V gene: TRBV7-2
clone size: .
D gene: TRBD1
J gene: TRBJ2-3
CDR3 protein: CASSHGTGVSDTLYF
CDR3 DNA: TGTGCCAGCAGCCACGGGACAGGGGTATCAGATACGCTGTATTTT

V gene: TRBV7-9
clone size: few
D gene: TRBD1
J gene: TRBJ2-1
CDR3 protein: CASSQVAGGSYNEQFF
CDR3 DNA: TGTGCCAGCAGCCAAGTCGCAGGGGGCTCCTACAATGAGCAGTTCTTC

V gene: TRBV12-3/TRBV12-4
clone size: .
D gene: .
J gene: TRBJ1-2
CDR3 protein: CVSSPRASRHYTF
CDR3 DNA: TGTGTCAGCAGTCCCCGGGCCTCCCGGCACTACACCTTC

V gene: TRBV4-1
clone size: .
D gene: TRBD1
J gene: TRBJ1-1
CDR3 protein: CASSDRVVTEAFF
CDR3 DNA: TGCGCCAGCAGCGACAGGGTTGTCACTGAAGCTTTCTTT

V gene: TRBV10-3
clone size: few
D gene: TRBD1
J gene: TRBJ1-1
CDR3 protein: CAIRDSPLSDTEAFF
CDR3 DNA: TGTGCCATCCGGGACAGTCCCCTCTCGGACACTGAAGCTTTCTTT

V gene: TRBV4-1
clone size: few
D gene: TRBD1
J gene: TRBJ1-1
CDR3 protein: CASSHTQGVTEAFF
CDR3 DNA: TGCGCCAGCAGCCATACACAGGGGGTCACTGAAGCTTTCTTT

V gene: TRBV24-1
clone size: .
D gene: .
J gene: TRBJ2-1
CDR3 protein: CATSDSHNEQFF
CDR3 DNA: TGTGCCACCAGTGACAGCCACAATGAGCAGTTCTTC

V gene: TRBV12-3/TRBV12-4
clone size: few
D gene: .
J gene: TRBJ1-1
CDR3 protein: CASSQGTTEAFF
CDR3 DNA: TGTGCCAGCTCCCAGGGTACCACTGAAGCTTTCTTT

V gene: TRBV18
clone size: .
D gene: .
J gene: TRBJ1-1
CDR3 protein: CASSPQGHTEAFF
CDR3 DNA: TGTGCCAGCTCACCCCAGGGGCACACTGAAGCTTTCTTT

V gene: TRBV3-1
clone size: .
D gene: .
J gene: TRBJ2-1
CDR3 protein: CASSQVSGRSYNEQFF
CDR3 DNA: TGTGCCAGCAGCCAAGTTTCGGGACGATCCTACAATGAGCAGTTCTTC

V gene: TRBV9
clone size: few
D gene: .
J gene: TRBJ2-3
CDR3 protein: CASSSSWDTQYF
CDR3 DNA: TGTGCCAGCAGCTCGTCATGGGATACGCAGTATTTT

V gene: TRBV29-1
clone size: .
D gene: TRBD2
J gene: TRBJ2-7
CDR3 protein: CSVVGLAGGEQYF
CDR3 DNA: TGCAGCGTTGTCGGCCTAGCGGGAGGCGAGCAGTACTTC

V gene: TRBV28
clone size: .
D gene: .
J gene: TRBJ2-7
CDR3 protein: CASSFAGLAHEQYF
CDR3 DNA: TGTGCCAGCAGTTTTGCGGGGCTAGCACATGAGCAGTACTTC

V gene: TRBV7-2
clone size: few
D gene: .
J gene: TRBJ1-6
CDR3 protein: CASRLHGLVSPLHF
CDR3 DNA: TGTGCCAGCAGACTCCACGGGCTCGTATCACCCCTCCACTTT

V gene: TRBV13
clone size: .
D gene: .
J gene: TRBJ2-5
CDR3 protein: CASILGRGEETQYF
CDR3 DNA: TGTGCCAGCATCTTAGGCCGGGGAGAAGAGACCCAGTACTTC

V gene: TRBV20-1
clone size: .
D gene: .
J gene: TRBJ2-5
CDR3 protein: CSATDGRLNQETQYF
CDR3 DNA: TGCAGTGCAACCGACGGGCGCCTAAATCAAGAGACCCAGTACTTC

V gene: TRBV7-9
clone size: many
D gene: .
J gene: TRBJ2-4
CDR3 protein: CASSLGAGVAKNIQYF
CDR3 DNA: TGTGCCAGCAGCTTAGGGGCAGGGGTAGCCAAAAACATTCAGTACTTC

V gene: TRBV6-2/TRBV6-3
clone size: many
D gene: .
J gene: TRBJ2-7
CDR3 protein: CASTATETLSYEQYF
CDR3 DNA: TGTGCCAGCACTGCGACAGAGACGTTATCCTACGAGCAGTACTTC

V gene: TRBV15
clone size: .
D gene: TRBD1
J gene: TRBJ2-3
CDR3 protein: CATTSPTGGDTQYF
CDR3 DNA: TGTGCCACCACCTCCCCCACAGGGGGAGATACGCAGTATTTT

V gene: TRBV10-3
clone size: .
D gene: TRBD2
J gene: TRBJ2-3
CDR3 protein: CAISAVTGAGRTDTQYF
CDR3 DNA: TGTGCCATCAGTGCAGTCACGGGAGCGGGAAGGACAGATACGCAGTATTTT

V gene: TRBV10-3
clone size: .
D gene: TRBD2
J gene: TRBJ2-1
CDR3 protein: CAISETSAYNEQFF
CDR3 DNA: TGTGCCATCAGTGAGACTAGCGCCTACAATGAGCAGTTCTTC

V gene: TRBV13
clone size: many
D gene: .
J gene: TRBJ1-2
CDR3 protein: CASSFGQYGYTF
CDR3 DNA: TGTGCCAGCAGCTTCGGACAGTATGGCTACACCTTC

V gene: TRBV25-1
clone size: .
D gene: .
J gene: TRBJ1-5
CDR3 protein: CASSDRVAVQPQHF
CDR3 DNA: TGTGCCAGCAGTGATAGAGTTGCGGTCCAGCCCCAGCATTTT

V gene: TRBV7-2
clone size: .
D gene: TRBD1
J gene: TRBJ1-2
CDR3 protein: CASSRRQGPYGYTF
CDR3 DNA: TGTGCCAGCAGCCGAAGACAGGGCCCCTATGGCTACACCTTC

V gene: TRBV25-1
clone size: .
D gene: .
J gene: TRBJ2-7
CDR3 protein: CASSGRFLGYEQYF
CDR3 DNA: TGTGCCAGCAGTGGTAGATTTCTAGGGTACGAGCAGTACTTC

V gene: TRBV9
clone size: .
D gene: .
J gene: TRBJ2-1
CDR3 protein: CASSVEEDSPYNEQFF
CDR3 DNA: TGTGCCAGCAGCGTAGAGGAAGACTCCCCCTACAATGAGCAGTTCTTC

V gene: TRBV6-2/TRBV6-3
clone size: few
D gene: TRBD2
J gene: TRBJ2-7
CDR3 protein: CASSLLATYEQYF
CDR3 DNA: TGTGCCAGCAGTTTACTAGCGACCTACGAGCAGTACTTC

V gene: TRBV14
clone size: few
D gene: .
J gene: TRBJ1-1
CDR3 protein: CASSPGQSPTEAFF
CDR3 DNA: TGTGCCAGCAGCCCCGGACAGTCTCCCACTGAAGCTTTCTTT

V gene: TRBV12-3/TRBV12-4
clone size: many
D gene: .
J gene: TRBJ2-3
CDR3 protein: CASSTRGPHPTDTDTQYF
CDR3 DNA: TGTGCCAGCAGTACCCGGGGGCCACATCCAACTGACACAGATACGCAGTATTTT

V gene: TRBV6-6
clone size: .
D gene: TRBD2
J gene: TRBJ2-7
CDR3 protein: CASSSNKLERGSYEQYF
CDR3 DNA: TGTGCCAGCAGTTCTAATAAACTTGAGCGGGGGTCGTACGAGCAGTACTTC

V gene: TRBV12-5
clone size: few
D gene: .
J gene: TRBJ2-4
CDR3 protein: CASGGSTGRGIQYF
CDR3 DNA: TGTGCTAGTGGGGGCTCTACAGGGAGGGGCATTCAGTACTTC

V gene: TRBV5-1
clone size: .
D gene: TRBD2
J gene: TRBJ2-5
CDR3 protein: CASSLPTSGDNEQYF
CDR3 DNA: TGCGCCAGCAGCTTGCCCACTAGCGGGGACAATGAGCAGTACTTC

V gene: TRBV6-2/TRBV6-3
clone size: few
D gene: .
J gene: TRBJ2-3
CDR3 protein: CASSYTGLRTDTQYF
CDR3 DNA: TGTGCCAGCAGTTACACGGGACTCCGCACAGATACGCAGTATTTT

V gene: TRBV4-3
clone size: .
D gene: TRBD2
J gene: TRBJ2-5
CDR3 protein: CASSQGASGGQETQYF
CDR3 DNA: TGCGCCAGCAGCCAAGGAGCCAGCGGGGGTCAAGAGACCCAGTACTTC

V gene: TRBV20-1
clone size: few
D gene: .
J gene: TRBJ1-2
CDR3 protein: CSAIDNKNGYTF
CDR3 DNA: TGCAGTGCTATCGACAACAAAAATGGCTACACCTTC

V gene: TRBV4-2
clone size: .
D gene: TRBD2
J gene: TRBJ2-3
CDR3 protein: CASSQPGLALTDTQYF
CDR3 DNA: TGTGCCAGCAGCCAACCCGGACTAGCGCTCACAGATACGCAGTATTTT

V gene: TRBV7-2
clone size: few
D gene: TRBD1
J gene: TRBJ1-2
CDR3 protein: CASSLAGQGASYGYTF
CDR3 DNA: TGTGCCAGCAGCTTAGCTGGACAGGGGGCTTCCTATGGCTACACCTTC

V gene: TRBV5-5
clone size: .
D gene: .
J gene: TRBJ2-1
CDR3 protein: CASTPKRGLNNEQFF
CDR3 DNA: TGTGCCAGCACCCCAAAACGGGGATTAAACAATGAGCAGTTCTTC

V gene: TRBV10-3
clone size: .
D gene: .
J gene: TRBJ1-1
CDR3 protein: CAVSESKGGGSNTEAFF
CDR3 DNA: TGTGCCGTCAGTGAGAGTAAAGGGGGGGGCTCGAACACTGAAGCTTTCTTT

V gene: TRBV7-2
clone size: .
D gene: .
J gene: TRBJ1-1
CDR3 protein: CASSPERWNTEAFF
CDR3 DNA: TGTGCCAGCAGCCCAGAAAGGTGGAACACTGAAGCTTTCTTT

V gene: TRBV27
clone size: .
D gene: .
J gene: TRBJ1-5
CDR3 protein: CASGTQLQPQHF
CDR3 DNA: TGTGCCAGCGGCACTCAGCTACAGCCCCAGCATTTT

V gene: TRBV12-3/TRBV12-4
clone size: .
D gene: .
J gene: TRBJ2-3
CDR3 protein: CASSLYREIGTDTQYF
CDR3 DNA: TGTGCCAGCAGTCTCTACAGGGAAATCGGCACAGATACGCAGTATTTT

V gene: TRBV29-1
clone size: many
D gene: .
J gene: TRBJ2-1
CDR3 protein: CSVEGRYNEQFF
CDR3 DNA: TGCAGCGTGGAGGGGCGATACAATGAGCAGTTCTTC

V gene: TRBV7-9
clone size: .
D gene: .
J gene: TRBJ2-1
CDR3 protein: CASRAAGQSPSNEQFF
CDR3 DNA: TGTGCCAGCAGGGCCGCTGGGCAATCTCCCTCCAATGAGCAGTTCTTC

V gene: TRBV7-8
clone size: few
D gene: TRBD2
J gene: TRBJ2-1
CDR3 protein: CASSLGDYKLYNEQFF
CDR3 DNA: TGTGCCAGCAGCTTAGGGGACTACAAACTCTACAATGAGCAGTTCTTC

V gene: TRBV29-1
clone size: .
D gene: TRBD1
J gene: TRBJ2-5
CDR3 protein: CSVEPRGLQETQYF
CDR3 DNA: TGCAGCGTTGAGCCCAGGGGGCTCCAAGAGACCCAGTACTTC